This T cell receptor beta chain emerged from a study of PD-1 blockade in mismatch repair-deficient tumors. CDR3 length: 13 residues. V lost 0 bases to trimming and J lost 10 bases, with 12 bases between them. The germline CDR1 and CDR2 sequences are MDHEN and SYDVKM. The time point: approximately 10-day in vitro stimulation with candidate neoantigen peptide 6. More than five ELISpot-reactive neoantigen peptides each drove a roughly 9-day in vitro stimulation. Baseline for clone expansion was a parallel culture with no peptide. With regard to this clone: Antigen unknown.

Study results and limitations: Tumor-resident clones, often undetectable pretreatment in blood, expanded then contracted after pembrolizumab. Approximately 130 unique blood TCRs came from expansion to three of seven peptides.

Repertoires were generated with immunoSEQ multiplex PCR, while TCRdb's copy carries only in-frame clones and drops some. This repertoire shows about 14,000 clones, 70% to 90% found once; its top ten account for about 4.6%. The TCR comes from an adult with mismatch repair-deficient cancer. The rearrangement joins TRBV28 to TRBJ1-1; the D gene is possibly TRBD1 (5 bases). The sample consisted of cells cultured in vitro, taken from a patient treated with pembrolizumab. CDR3 nucleotide sequence: TGTGCCAGCAGTTTATGGAGGGGCGGGGGAGCTTTCTTT. Translation gives CASSLWRGGGAFF. The complete variable domain, with remaining parts taken from reference TRBV28 and TRBJ1-1, reads DVKVTQSSRYLVKRTGEKVFLECVQDMDHENMFWYRQDPGLGLRLIYFSYDVKMKEKGDIPEGYSVSREKKERFSLILESASTNQTSMYLCASSLWRGGGAFFGQGTRLTVV.